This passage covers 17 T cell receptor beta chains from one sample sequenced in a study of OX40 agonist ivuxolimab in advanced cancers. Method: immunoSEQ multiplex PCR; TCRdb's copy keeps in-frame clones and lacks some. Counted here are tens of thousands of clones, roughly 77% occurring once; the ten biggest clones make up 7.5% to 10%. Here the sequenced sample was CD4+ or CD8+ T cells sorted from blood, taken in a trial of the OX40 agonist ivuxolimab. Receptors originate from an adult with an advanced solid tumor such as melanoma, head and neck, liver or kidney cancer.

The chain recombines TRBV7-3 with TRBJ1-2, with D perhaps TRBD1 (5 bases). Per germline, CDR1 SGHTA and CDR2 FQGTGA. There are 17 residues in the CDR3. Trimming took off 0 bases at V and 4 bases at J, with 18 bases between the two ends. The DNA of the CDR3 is TGTGCCAGCAGCTTAACAGCCCCGAGGGGAGGGCGCTATGGCTACACCTTC. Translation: CASSLTAPRGGRYGYTF.

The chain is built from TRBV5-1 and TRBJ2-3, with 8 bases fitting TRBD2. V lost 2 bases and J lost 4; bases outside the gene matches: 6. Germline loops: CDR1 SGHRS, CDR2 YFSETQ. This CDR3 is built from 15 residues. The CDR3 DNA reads TGCGCCAGCAGCTTAACTAGCGGCTCCTCAGATACGCAGTATTTT. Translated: CASSLTSGSSDTQYF.

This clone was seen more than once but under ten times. Written as DNA, the CDR3 is TGTGCCAGCAGATCAGATGGAGGGATGTACGGCAATCAGCCCCAGCATTTT. It translates to CASRSDGGMYGNQPQHF. This chain uses TRBV2 with TRBJ1-5; D is uncertain. The germline CDR1 and CDR2 sequences are SNHLY and FYNNEI. The germline V and J ends were trimmed by 6 bases and 2 bases, with 20 bases remaining between them. The CDR3 contains 17 residues.

The CDR3 protein is CASSKDRGNQPQHF. The CDR3, as DNA: TGTGCCAGCAGCAAAGATCGTGGAAATCAGCCCCAGCATTTT. The chain joins TRBV9 to TRBJ1-5; D gene ambiguous. With 4 bases removed from V and 4 bases from J, the gap between germline ends came to 12 bases. The CDR3 runs to 14 residues. Germline CDR1 SGDLS, CDR2 YYNGEE.

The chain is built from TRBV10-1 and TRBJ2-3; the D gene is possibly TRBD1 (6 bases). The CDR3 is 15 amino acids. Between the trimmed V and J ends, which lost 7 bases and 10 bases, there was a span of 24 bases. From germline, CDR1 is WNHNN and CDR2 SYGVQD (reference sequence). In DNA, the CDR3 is TGCGCCAGCAAAGCTAACAGGGATCCCCTTACCCCGCAGTATTTT. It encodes CASKANRDPLTPQYF.

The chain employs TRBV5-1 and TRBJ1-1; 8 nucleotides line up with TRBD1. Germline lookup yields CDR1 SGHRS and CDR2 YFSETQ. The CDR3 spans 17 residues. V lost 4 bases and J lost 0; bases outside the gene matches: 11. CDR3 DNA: TGCGCCAGCAGCGACCTTGACAGGGGTCCTATGAACACTGAAGCTTTCTTT. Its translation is CASSDLDRGPMNTEAFF.

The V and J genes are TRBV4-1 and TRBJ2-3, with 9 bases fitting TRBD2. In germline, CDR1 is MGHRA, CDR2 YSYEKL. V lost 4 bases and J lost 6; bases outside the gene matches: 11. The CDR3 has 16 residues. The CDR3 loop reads CASSPLYSGGVDTQYF. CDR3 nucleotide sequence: TGCGCCAGCAGCCCCCTTTATAGCGGGGGAGTGGATACGCAGTATTTT.

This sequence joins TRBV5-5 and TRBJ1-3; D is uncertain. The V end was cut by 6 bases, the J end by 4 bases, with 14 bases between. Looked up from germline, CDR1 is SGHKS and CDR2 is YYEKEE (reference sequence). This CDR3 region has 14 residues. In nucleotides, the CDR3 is TGTGCCAGCAACAATCCCACCGGGGGAAACACCATATATTTT. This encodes CASNNPTGGNTIYF. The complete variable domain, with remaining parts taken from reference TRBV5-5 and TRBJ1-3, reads DAGVTQSPTHLIKTRGQQVTLRCSPISGHKSVSWYQQVLGQGPQFIFQYYEKEERGRGNFPDRFSARQFPNYSSELNVNALLLGDSALYLCASNNPTGGNTIYFGEGSWLTVV.

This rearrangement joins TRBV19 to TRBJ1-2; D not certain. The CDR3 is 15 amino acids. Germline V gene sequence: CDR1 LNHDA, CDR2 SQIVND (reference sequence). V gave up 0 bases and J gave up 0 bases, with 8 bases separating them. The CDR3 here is CASSIDLQTNYGYTF. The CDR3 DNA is TGTGCCAGTAGTATAGATCTACAGACTAACTATGGCTACACCTTC.

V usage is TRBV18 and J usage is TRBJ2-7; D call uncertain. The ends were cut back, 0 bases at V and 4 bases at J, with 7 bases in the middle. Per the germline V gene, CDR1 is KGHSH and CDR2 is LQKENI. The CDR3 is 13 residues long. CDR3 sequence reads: CASSPPQTYEQYF. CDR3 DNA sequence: TGTGCCAGCTCACCACCGCAGACATACGAGCAGTACTTC.

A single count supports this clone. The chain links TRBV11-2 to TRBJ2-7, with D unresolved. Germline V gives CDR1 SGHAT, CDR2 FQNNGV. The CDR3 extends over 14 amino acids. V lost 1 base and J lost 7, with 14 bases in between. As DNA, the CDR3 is TGTGCCAGCAGCTTAGGTCTAGGCCTCCGGGAGCAGTACTTC. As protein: CASSLGLGLREQYF.

For the CDR3, the DNA is TGCGCCAGCAGCCCCCTGACAGGAATAAATGTGCTGTACTATGGCTACACCTTC. Translated, it gives CASSPLTGINVLYYGYTF. The chain carries TRBV4-1 and TRBJ1-2, with D possibly TRBD1 on 6 matching bases. Trimming removed 4 bases at V and 3 bases at J, with 24 bases between. This CDR3 contains 18 residues. Germline V gives CDR1 MGHRA, CDR2 YSYEKL.

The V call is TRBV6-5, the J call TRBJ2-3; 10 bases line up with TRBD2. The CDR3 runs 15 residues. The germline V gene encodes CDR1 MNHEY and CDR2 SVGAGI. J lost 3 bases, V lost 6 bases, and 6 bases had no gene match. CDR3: CASRSGGALTDTQYF. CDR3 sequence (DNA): TGTGCCAGCAGGAGCGGGGGGGCCCTGACAGATACGCAGTATTTT.

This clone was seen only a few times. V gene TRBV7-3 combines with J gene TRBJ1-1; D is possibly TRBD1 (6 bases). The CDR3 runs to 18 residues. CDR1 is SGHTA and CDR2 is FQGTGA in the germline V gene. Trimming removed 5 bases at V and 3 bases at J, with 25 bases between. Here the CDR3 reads CASSPWGAGTAGHTEAFF. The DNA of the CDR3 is TGTGCCAGCAGCCCCTGGGGGGCAGGGACCGCGGGGCACACTGAAGCTTTCTTT.

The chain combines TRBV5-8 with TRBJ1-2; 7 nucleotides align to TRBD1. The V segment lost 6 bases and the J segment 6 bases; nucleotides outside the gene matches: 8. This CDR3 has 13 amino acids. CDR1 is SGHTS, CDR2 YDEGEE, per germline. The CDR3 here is CASTFSQGNGYTF. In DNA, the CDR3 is TGTGCCAGCACCTTTTCACAGGGGAATGGCTACACCTTC.

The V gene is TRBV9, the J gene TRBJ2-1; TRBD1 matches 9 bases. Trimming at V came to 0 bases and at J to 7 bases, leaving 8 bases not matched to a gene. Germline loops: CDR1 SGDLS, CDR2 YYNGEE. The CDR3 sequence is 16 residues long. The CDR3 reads CASSVAGTGLNNEQFF. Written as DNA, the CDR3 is TGTGCCAGCAGCGTAGCCGGGACAGGGCTAAATAATGAGCAGTTCTTC.

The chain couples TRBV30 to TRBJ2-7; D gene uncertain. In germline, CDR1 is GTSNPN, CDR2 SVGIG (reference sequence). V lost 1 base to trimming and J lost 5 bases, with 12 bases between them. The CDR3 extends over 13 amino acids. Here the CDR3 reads CAWSEGFSNEQYF. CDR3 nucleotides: TGTGCCTGGAGTGAAGGATTCTCGAACGAGCAGTACTTC.